This TCR beta chain was identified in a study of immune evolution from preneoplasia to lung adenocarcinoma. The method was immunoSEQ multiplex PCR; TCRdb's version includes in-frame clones alone and lacks a portion of them. The repertoire holds 9,900 or so clones, with approximately 80% as singletons. Trimming pared 5 bases from V and 10 bases from J, leaving 23 bases between. Germline V gene lookup returns CDR1 MNHEY and CDR2 SVGAGI. This CDR3 is built from 15 residues. This clonotype was obtained from a person between 60 and 70 years old with lung adenocarcinoma. Some clones in this sample may be carry-over from other donors' samples. This chain uses TRBV6-5 with TRBJ1-2, with unresolved D. Material for sequencing was FFPE normal lung tissue adjacent to the tumor. CDR3 DNA: TGTGCCAGCAGTCCGCGGACGGAACCCAGGAGGGACTACACCTTC. Amino acid sequence: CASSPRTEPRRDYTF.